This T cell receptor beta chain comes out of a study of technical replicates of blood from a few donors. Losses at the gene ends were 5 bases for V and 0 bases for J; bases not matched to a gene: 16. CDR1 and CDR2 (germline): SGHVS, FQNEAQ. This CDR3 has 19 amino acids. Method: immunoSEQ multiplex PCR; TCRdb's copy keeps in-frame clones and lacks some. Of some 60,000 clones listed, about 95% are singletons. The TCR originated in a human donor in good health. Some clones in this sample may be carry-over from other donors' samples. The sequenced sample consisted of PBMCs. The V and J genes are TRBV7-8 and TRBJ2-3; the match to TRBD2 covers 8 bases. CDR3 protein: CASSQWELAEGVSTDTQYF. CDR3 nucleotides: TGTGCCAGCAGCCAGTGGGAACTAGCGGAGGGGGTAAGCACAGATACGCAGTATTTT. The full variable domain, in which reference TRBV7-8 and TRBJ2-3 provide the parts outside the CDR3, is GAGVSQSPRYKVAKRGQDVALRCDPISGHVSLFWYQQALGQGPEFLTYFQNEAQLDKSGLPSDRFFAERPEGSVSTLKIQRTQQEDSAVYLCASSQWELAEGVSTDTQYFGPGTRLTVL.